Below, 3 T cell receptor beta chains from the same sample are listed, as sequenced in a study of cytomegalovirus exposure and HLA in healthy donors. Here immunoSEQ multiplex PCR was the method, and the copy in TCRdb shows in-frame clones only, minus some. The table records 260,000 or so clones, about 90% of them present only once. The specimen sequenced was PBMCs. These receptors were collected from a woman in her twenties or thirties in good health and CMV-seronegative.

The chain employs TRBV28 and TRBJ2-1; D not resolved. CDR3 length: 14 residues. Trimming cost V 3 bases and J 5 bases, with 11 bases left between them. Looked up from germline, CDR1 is MDHEN and CDR2 is SYDVKM. This CDR3 is CASSFMSSHNEQFF. The CDR3 DNA reads TGTGCCAGCAGTTTCATGAGTTCCCACAATGAGCAGTTCTTC.

This chain uses TRBV7-6 with TRBJ1-5; TRBD1 agrees at 7 bases. This CDR3 has 15 residues. Germline values: CDR1 SGHVS, CDR2 FNYEAQ. The ends lost 1 base at V and 6 bases at J; junction bases unmatched: 6. The CDR3 coding sequence is TGTGCCAGCAGCTTAGAACAGGGGATGATTCAGCCCCAGCATTTT. The encoded protein is CASSLEQGMIQPQHF.

The rearrangement joins TRBV5-1 to TRBJ1-5, with D unresolved. The CDR3 is 14 amino acids. Germline V gene lookup returns CDR1 SGHRS and CDR2 YFSETQ. Deletions cut 0 bases from V and 3 bases from J, with 7 bases between. The CDR3, as DNA: TGCGCCAGCAGCTTGGACAGCCTCAATCAGCCCCAGCATTTT. Translation: CASSLDSLNQPQHF.